The 30 T cell receptor beta chains listed next were all sequenced from one sample in a study of T cells after yellow fever vaccination. TCRdb passed the 5' RACE reads through MiXCR, listing each CDR3 protein once. The profile shows 300,000 to 400,000 distinct CDR3 sequences, about 10% of them singletons. Sample: CD4+ T cells sorted from PBMCs, taken 45 days after the yellow fever booster vaccination. These receptor sequences come from a man in his late teens or twenties who received the YFV17D yellow fever vaccine.

This clonotype was counted many times. This chain uses TRBV4-2 with TRBJ1-6; no reliable D call. V was pared by 4 bases and J by 4 bases, with 17 bases between. The CDR3 extends over 17 amino acids. Germline CDR1 LGHNA, CDR2 YNFKEQ. The CDR3 protein is CASSPTRAKQYNSPLHF. In DNA, the CDR3 is TGTGCCAGCAGCCCGACCCGGGCAAAGCAGTATAATTCACCCCTCCACTTT.

The chain has TRBV29-1 and TRBJ1-2, with TRBD1 identical over 10 bases. Trimming cost V 4 bases and J 8 bases; bases outside gene matches: 7. This CDR3 contains 13 residues. CDR1 is SQVTM and CDR2 is ANQGSEA in the germline V gene. CDR3 sequence reads: CSVGWDRGNGYTF. The DNA for the CDR3 is TGCAGCGTTGGGTGGGACAGGGGTAACGGCTACACCTTC.

This clonotype showed up just a few times. The V and J genes are TRBV9 and TRBJ2-2; D call uncertain. The CDR3 runs 15 residues. Trimming took off 2 bases at V and 0 bases at J, with 8 bases between the two ends. From germline, CDR1 is SGDLS and CDR2 YYNGEE. The CDR3 DNA reads TGTGCCAGCAGCGTGTTAGGACCGAACACCGGGGAGCTGTTTTTT. It codes for CASSVLGPNTGELFF.

The sample holds a few counts of this clonotype. This chain links TRBV10-3 with TRBJ2-6; possible D gene TRBD2, 5 bases. Deletions cut 7 bases from V and 0 bases from J, with 7 bases between. The CDR3 extends over 14 amino acids. CDR1 and CDR2 from the germline V gene are ENHRY and SYGVKD. The CDR3 sequence: CAIKGSSGANVLTF. CDR3 bases: TGTGCCATCAAAGGGAGCTCTGGGGCCAACGTCCTGACTTTC.

V is TRBV7-9 and J is TRBJ1-3; a weak D match, TRBD1 (5 bases). CDR3 length: 17 residues. V was clipped by 2 bases and J by 2 bases, with 16 bases between them. Germline values: CDR1 SEHNR, CDR2 FQNEAQ (reference sequence). In DNA form, the CDR3 reads TGTGCCAGCAGCTTATCCCCGCAGGGTTTGGCTGGAAACACCATATATTTT. Protein sequence: CASSLSPQGLAGNTIYF.

The sample holds a few counts of this clonotype. The rearrangement uses TRBV5-1 and TRBJ1-2; D is unclear. The CDR3 sequence is 14 residues long. Between the trimmed V and J ends, which lost 4 bases and 4 bases, there was a span of 14 bases. The V gene's germline CDR1 is SGHRS and CDR2 YFSETQ. The CDR3 protein is CASSREGSGYGYTF. DNA of the CDR3: TGCGCCAGCAGCCGGGAGGGCAGCGGCTATGGCTACACCTTC.

This clonotype has a count of ten or more. This chain uses TRBV7-2 with TRBJ2-7; tentative D call: TRBD1 (6 bases). Per germline, CDR1 SGHTA and CDR2 FQGNSA. CDR3 length: 16 amino acids. Trimming took 5 bases from V and 1 from J, leaving 18 bases between them. The CDR3 spells CASSRSGTRDSYEQYF. The DNA for the CDR3 is TGTGCCAGCAGCCGATCCGGGACAAGAGATTCCTACGAGCAGTACTTC.

This clonotype was counted many times. V and J are TRBV11-2 and TRBJ2-1, with TRBD2 as a possible D gene (7 bases). CDR1 and CDR2 from the germline V gene are SGHAT and FQNNGV. CDR3 length: 18 amino acids. The V end was cut by 4 bases, the J end by 5 bases, with 24 bases between. CDR3 loop: CASSYPGGRGAGNNEQFF. The CDR3, as DNA: TGTGCCAGCAGCTACCCCGGGGGACGGGGGGCTGGGAACAATGAGCAGTTCTTC.

This clonotype was recorded a few times. One junction end disagrees with the germline gene, perhaps due to a read error. The chain has TRBV5-6 and TRBJ1-3, with a weak D call TRBD1 (5 bases). Germline V gives CDR1 SGHDT, CDR2 YYEEEE. This CDR3 has 11 amino acids. The CDR3: CASSFLQASSF. DNA of the CDR3: TGTGCCAGCAGCTTTTTACAGGCCTCCTCGTTT. The full variable domain, its missing parts supplied by reference TRBV5-6 and TRBJ1-3, is DAGVTQSPTHLIKTRGQQVTLRCSPKSGHDTVSWYQQALGQGPQFIFQYYEEEERQRGNFPDRFSGHQFPNYSSELNVNALLLGDSALYLCASSFLQASSFGEGSWLTVV.

The chain is built from TRBV12-5 and TRBJ2-4; D may correspond to TRBD1 or TRBD2 (5 bases each). In germline, CDR1 is LGHNT, CDR2 FRNRAP. Trimming removed 0 bases at V and 7 bases at J, with 19 bases between. The CDR3 covers 17 residues. CDR3 amino acids: CASGLVVWGSARNIQYF. For the CDR3, the DNA is TGTGCTAGTGGTTTGGTGGTATGGGGGTCAGCAAGGAACATTCAGTACTTC.

The chain employs TRBV11-2 and TRBJ2-1; TRBD2 matches at 8 bases. This CDR3 has 16 amino acids. The ends lost 5 bases at V and 6 bases at J; junction bases unmatched: 12. CDR1 and CDR2 from the germline V gene are SGHAT and FQNNGV. The CDR3 region has the DNA TGTGCCAGCAGCCCATTAGCGGGGCCCAAGGGCAATGAGCAGTTCTTC. Translated, it gives CASSPLAGPKGNEQFF.

This clonotype occurred a few times. The rearrangement joins TRBV20-1 to TRBJ2-1, with D perhaps TRBD2 (5 bases). The V and J ends lost 6 bases and 0 bases respectively, with 15 bases between them. The CDR3 totals 15 residues. Germline V lookup: CDR1 DFQATT, CDR2 SNEGSKA (reference sequence). CDR3 loop: CSARGSESSYNEQFF. In nucleotides, the CDR3 is TGCAGTGCCCGAGGGAGCGAAAGCTCCTACAATGAGCAGTTCTTC.

This clonotype was counted a few times. CDR3: CASSPTPLLAAGYTF. In DNA form, the CDR3 reads TGTGCCAGCAGCCCCACCCCCCTGTTGGCTGCTGGCTACACCTTC. The chain uses TRBV7-3 and TRBJ1-2; no clear D gene. The CDR3 is made up of 15 amino acids. CDR1 and CDR2 from the germline V gene are SGHTA and FQGTGA. V lost 5 bases to trimming and J lost 7 bases, with 20 bases between them. Complete variable domain (other parts from reference TRBV7-3 and TRBJ1-2): GAGVSQTPSNKVTEKGKYVELRCDPISGHTALYWYRQSLGQGPEFLIYFQGTGAADDSGLPNDRFFAVRPEGSVSTLKIQRTERGDSAVYLCASSPTPLLAAGYTFGSGTRLTVV.

This clonotype has a handful of counts. This chain uses TRBV6-5 with TRBJ1-6; TRBD1 is a possible D gene (6 bases). Germline CDR1 MNHEY, CDR2 SVGAGI. The CDR3 is 16 amino acids. Trimming took off 5 bases at V and 9 bases at J, with 20 bases between the two ends. The CDR3: CASSLVGASEISPLHF. CDR3 nucleotides: TGTGCCAGCAGTCTCGTGGGGGCCTCTGAGATTTCACCCCTCCACTTT.

This clonotype showed up many times. The V call is TRBV4-1, the J call TRBJ1-2, with TRBD1 matching over 10 bases. The J segment lost 12 bases and the V segment lost 5 bases, leaving 6 bases of the junction unmatched. The CDR3 extends over 12 amino acids. Germline CDR1 reads MGHRA; CDR2 reads YSYEKL. CDR3 sequence (DNA): TGCGCCAGCAGCGGAGGGACAGGGGACAACACCTTC. Translated, it gives CASSGGTGDNTF.

The gene calls are TRBV6-1 and TRBJ2-3; no definite D call. The CDR3 extends over 14 amino acids. Trimming left V 8 bases short and J 1 base short, with 13 bases between. Per the germline V gene, CDR1 is MNHNS and CDR2 is SASEGT. The chain's CDR3 is CASVTELRTDTQYF. The CDR3 DNA reads TGTGCCAGCGTTACAGAGTTGCGCACAGATACGCAGTATTTT.

This clonotype was detected a few times. The chain recombines TRBV24-1 with TRBJ2-3; TRBD1 matches 9 bases. The CDR3 is made up of 15 amino acids. From germline, CDR1 is KGHDR and CDR2 SFDVKD. V shed 4 bases and J 4 bases; nucleotides not matched to a gene: 5. The CDR3 is CATSEGTGIPDTQYF. Here the CDR3 DNA reads TGTGCCACCAGTGAGGGGACAGGGATCCCAGATACGCAGTATTTT.

The chain combines TRBV9 with TRBJ1-1; possibly TRBD1 for D (6 bases). CDR1 is SGDLS and CDR2 is YYNGEE in the germline V gene. With 3 bases removed from V and 5 bases from J, the gap between germline ends came to 14 bases. This CDR3 region has 14 residues. The CDR3, as DNA: TGTGCCAGCAGCGCAGACGGGGGGCGGACTGAAGCTTTCTTT. Residues: CASSADGGRTEAFF.

This chain uses TRBV11-2 with TRBJ2-3; no reliable D call. Germline-derived CDR1 and CDR2 are SGHAT and FQNNGV. CDR3 length: 14 amino acids. V was cut by 5 bases and J by 6 bases, with 15 bases left in between. CDR3 in amino acids: CASSLMRKWDTQYF. CDR3 bases: TGTGCCAGCAGCCTTATGAGGAAGTGGGATACGCAGTATTTT.

Ten or more counts support this clonotype. This sequence joins TRBV7-2 and TRBJ1-5; TRBD1 is a possible D gene (6 bases). Trimming removed 5 bases at V and 4 bases at J, with 15 bases between. Germline-derived CDR1 and CDR2 are SGHTA and FQGNSA. This CDR3 comprises 15 residues. The CDR3 protein is CASSVERGRNQPQHF. The CDR3 region has the DNA TGTGCCAGCAGCGTAGAACGGGGGCGTAATCAGCCCCAGCATTTT.

This chain links TRBV6-2 or TRBV6-3 with TRBJ1-2; D not certain. With 5 bases removed from V and 8 bases from J, the gap between germline ends came to 12 bases. The CDR3 has 12 residues. The germline CDR1 and CDR2 sequences are MNHEY and SVGEGT. CDR3: CASSKTWAGYTF. CDR3 nucleotides: TGTGCCAGCAGTAAAACCTGGGCCGGCTACACCTTC.

This chain uses TRBV28 with TRBJ2-3; 12 nucleotides align to TRBD2. After removal of 3 bases from V and 7 bases from J, the junction contained 2 bases not matched to a gene. Germline V gene lookup returns CDR1 MDHEN and CDR2 SYDVKM. The CDR3 contains 14 residues. The CDR3 bases are TGTGCCAGCAGTTTTCTAGCGGGGGGGAATACGCAGTATTTT. This codes for CASSFLAGGNTQYF.

The chain uses TRBV20-1 and TRBJ1-2; TRBD1 agrees at 9 bases. V shed 4 bases, J shed 4 bases, and the junction held 1 base outside the gene matches. The CDR3 runs 12 residues. Germline V CDR1 and CDR2: DFQATT, SNEGSKA (reference sequence). In DNA form, the CDR3 reads TGCAGTGCTATGACAGGGGGCTATGGCTACACCTTC. Its translation is CSAMTGGYGYTF.

This clonotype was detected only a few times. V is TRBV29-1 and J is TRBJ1-1, with TRBD1 as a possible D gene (5 bases). There are 13 residues in the CDR3. CDR1 SQVTM and CDR2 ANQGSEA come from the germline V gene. V lost 6 bases, J lost 3 bases, and 14 bases lay in between. The CDR3 coding sequence is TGCAGCGTGAACAGGATGGCGTACACTGAAGCTTTCTTT. The encoded protein is CSVNRMAYTEAFF.

In its sample, this clonotype was seen a few times. The J gene is TRBJ2-2, the V gene TRBV5-1, with TRBD2 identical over 8 bases. Trimming at V came to 3 bases and at J to 7 bases, leaving 14 bases not matched to a gene. The CDR3 is 17 amino acids. Germline V gene sequence: CDR1 SGHRS, CDR2 YFSETQ. CDR3 amino acids: CASSSDPGGGRDGELFF. The CDR3 DNA reads TGCGCCAGCAGCTCGGACCCTGGCGGGGGGCGCGACGGGGAGCTGTTTTTT.

This clonotype occurred a few times. The V gene is TRBV18, the J gene TRBJ2-5, with 9 bases lining up with TRBD2. V dropped 6 bases and J dropped 3; count of bases not matched to a gene: 5. This CDR3 has 14 amino acids. Germline assignment: CDR1 KGHSH and CDR2 LQKENI. This CDR3 reads CASSNRLAEETQYF. As DNA, the CDR3 is TGTGCCAGCTCTAACAGACTAGCGGAAGAGACCCAGTACTTC.

The V and J genes are TRBV9 and TRBJ2-3; D remains unclear. Germline V gives CDR1 SGDLS, CDR2 YYNGEE. Trimming left V 2 bases short and J 1 base short, with 11 bases between. The CDR3 extends over 15 amino acids. The CDR3 sequence is CASSVMDRGTDTQYF. The DNA for the CDR3 is TGTGCCAGCAGCGTTATGGATCGGGGCACAGATACGCAGTATTTT.

This clonotype was counted between two and nine times. The CDR3 DNA sequence: TGTGCCAGCACTCCCGCAGGCTCAGATACGCAGTATTTT. It codes for CASTPAGSDTQYF. The rearrangement joins TRBV6-2 or TRBV6-3 to TRBJ2-3; D gene unclear. The CDR3 contains 13 residues. Trimming left V 7 bases short and J 4 bases short, with 12 bases between. The germline CDR1 and CDR2 sequences are MNHEY and SVGEGT.

The rearrangement links TRBV20-1 to TRBJ2-3; 8 bases map to TRBD2. The V segment lost 5 bases and the J segment 4 bases; nucleotides outside the gene matches: 8. CDR1 and CDR2 (germline): DFQATT, SNEGSKA (reference sequence). The CDR3 spans 14 residues. The CDR3 spells CSARGLGAADTQYF. Here the CDR3 DNA reads TGCAGTGCTCGGGGACTAGGGGCCGCAGATACGCAGTATTTT.

This clonotype was observed a single time. This sequence joins TRBV29-1 and TRBJ2-6; no definite D call. The CDR3 covers 13 residues. Germline values: CDR1 SQVTM, CDR2 ANQGSEA. V shed 3 bases and J shed 2 bases, with 5 bases lying between them. CDR3 protein: CSVDGAGANVLTF. The CDR3 DNA reads as TGCAGCGTTGATGGGGCTGGGGCCAACGTCCTGACTTTC. Looking up the rest from reference TRBV29-1 and TRBJ2-6 gives the full variable domain: SAVISQKPSRDICQRGTSLTIQCQVDSQVTMMFWYRQQPGQSLTLIATANQGSEATYESGFVIDKFPISRPNLTFSTLTVSNMSPEDSSIYLCSVDGAGANVLTFGAGSRLTVL.